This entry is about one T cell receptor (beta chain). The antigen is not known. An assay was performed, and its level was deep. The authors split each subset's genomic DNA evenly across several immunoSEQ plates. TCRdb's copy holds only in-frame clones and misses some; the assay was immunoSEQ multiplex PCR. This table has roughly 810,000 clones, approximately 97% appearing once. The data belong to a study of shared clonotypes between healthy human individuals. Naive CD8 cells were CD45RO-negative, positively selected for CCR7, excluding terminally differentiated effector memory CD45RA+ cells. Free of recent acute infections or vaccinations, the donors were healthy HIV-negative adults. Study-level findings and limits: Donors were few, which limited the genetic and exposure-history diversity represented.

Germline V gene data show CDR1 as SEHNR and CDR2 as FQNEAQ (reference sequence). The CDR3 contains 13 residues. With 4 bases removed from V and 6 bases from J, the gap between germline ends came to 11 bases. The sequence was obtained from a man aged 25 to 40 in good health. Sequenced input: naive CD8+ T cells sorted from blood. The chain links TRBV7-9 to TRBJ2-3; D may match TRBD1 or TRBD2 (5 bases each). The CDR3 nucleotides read TGTGCCAGCAGCTCCCCATGGGGGGATACGCAGTATTTT. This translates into CASSSPWGDTQYF.